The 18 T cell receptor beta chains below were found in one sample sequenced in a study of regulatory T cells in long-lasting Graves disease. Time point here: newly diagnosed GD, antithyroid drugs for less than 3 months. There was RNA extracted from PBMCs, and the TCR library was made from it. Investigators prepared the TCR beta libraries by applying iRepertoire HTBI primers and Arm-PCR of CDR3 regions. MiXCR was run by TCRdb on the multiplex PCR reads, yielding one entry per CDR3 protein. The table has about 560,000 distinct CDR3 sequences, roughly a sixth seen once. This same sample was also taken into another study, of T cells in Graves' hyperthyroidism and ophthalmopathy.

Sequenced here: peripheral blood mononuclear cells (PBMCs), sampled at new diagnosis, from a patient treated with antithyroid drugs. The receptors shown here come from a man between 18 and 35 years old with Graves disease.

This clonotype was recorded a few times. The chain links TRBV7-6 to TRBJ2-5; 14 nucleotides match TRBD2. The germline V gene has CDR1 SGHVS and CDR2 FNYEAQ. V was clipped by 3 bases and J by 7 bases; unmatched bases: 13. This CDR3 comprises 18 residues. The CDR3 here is CASSLGLAGALRRGTQYF. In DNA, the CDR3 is TGTGCCAGCAGCTTGGGACTAGCGGGAGCCCTGCGGCGTGGGACCCAGTACTTC.

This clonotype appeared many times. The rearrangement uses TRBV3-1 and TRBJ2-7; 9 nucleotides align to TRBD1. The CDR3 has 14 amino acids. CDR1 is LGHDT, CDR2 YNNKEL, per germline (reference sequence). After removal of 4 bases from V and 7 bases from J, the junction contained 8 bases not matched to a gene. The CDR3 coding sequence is TGTGCCAGCAGCCTAGGACAGGGGACGGGGGAGCAGTACTTC. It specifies CASSLGQGTGEQYF.

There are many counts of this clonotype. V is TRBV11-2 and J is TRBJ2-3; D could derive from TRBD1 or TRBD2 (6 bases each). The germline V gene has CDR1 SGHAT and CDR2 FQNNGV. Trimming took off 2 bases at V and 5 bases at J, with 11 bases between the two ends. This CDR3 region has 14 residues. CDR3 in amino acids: CASSLMGGGDTQYF. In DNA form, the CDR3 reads TGTGCCAGCAGCTTAATGGGGGGCGGAGATACGCAGTATTTT.

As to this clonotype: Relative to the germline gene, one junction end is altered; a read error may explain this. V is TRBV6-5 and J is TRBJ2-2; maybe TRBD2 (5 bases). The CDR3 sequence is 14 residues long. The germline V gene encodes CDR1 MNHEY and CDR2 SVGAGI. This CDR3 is CASSYGPNTGELLF. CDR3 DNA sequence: TGTGCCAGCAGTTACGGACCGAACACCGGGGAGCTGCTTTTT.

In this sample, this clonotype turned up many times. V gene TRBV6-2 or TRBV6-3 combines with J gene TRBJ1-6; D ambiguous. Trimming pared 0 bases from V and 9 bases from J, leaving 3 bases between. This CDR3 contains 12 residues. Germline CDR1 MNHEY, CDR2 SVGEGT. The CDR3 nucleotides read TGTGCCAGCAGTTACTCGGGTTCACCCCTCCACTTT. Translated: CASSYSGSPLHF.

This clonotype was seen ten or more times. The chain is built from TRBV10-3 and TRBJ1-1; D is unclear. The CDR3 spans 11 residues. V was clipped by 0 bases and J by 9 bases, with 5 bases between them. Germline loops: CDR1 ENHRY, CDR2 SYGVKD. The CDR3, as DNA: TGTGCCATCAGTGAGTCTTTCCAAGCTTTCTTT. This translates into CAISESFQAFF.

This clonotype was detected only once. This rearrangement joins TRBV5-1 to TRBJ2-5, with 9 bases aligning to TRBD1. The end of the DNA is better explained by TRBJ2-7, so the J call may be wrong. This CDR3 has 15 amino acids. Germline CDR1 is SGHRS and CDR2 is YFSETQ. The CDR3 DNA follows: TGCGCCAGCAGCTTGAGGGGGACAGGGCGGTACGAGCAGTACTTC. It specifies CASSLRGTGRYEQYF.

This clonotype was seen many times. The chain's CDR3 is CASRIGSGTGELFF. Here the CDR3 DNA reads TGCGCCAGCAGAATAGGTAGTGGCACCGGGGAGCTGTTTTTT. This chain links TRBV5-1 with TRBJ2-2; D not resolved. The length of the CDR3 is 14 residues. V lost 5 bases and J lost 4, with 12 bases in between. CDR1 is SGHRS and CDR2 is YFSETQ in the germline V gene.

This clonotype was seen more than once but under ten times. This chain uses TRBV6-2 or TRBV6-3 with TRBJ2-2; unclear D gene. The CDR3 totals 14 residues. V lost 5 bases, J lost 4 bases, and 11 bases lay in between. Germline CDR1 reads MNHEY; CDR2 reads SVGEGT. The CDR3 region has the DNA TGTGCCAGCAGTGAAGCTCTGGGCACCGGGGAGCTGTTTTTT. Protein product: CASSEALGTGELFF.

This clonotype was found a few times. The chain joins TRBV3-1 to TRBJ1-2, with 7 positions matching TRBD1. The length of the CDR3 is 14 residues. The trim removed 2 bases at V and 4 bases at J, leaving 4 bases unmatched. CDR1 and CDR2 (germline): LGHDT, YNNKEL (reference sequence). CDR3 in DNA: TGTGCCAGCAGCCAACCGACAGGGAGCTATGGCTACACCTTC. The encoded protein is CASSQPTGSYGYTF.

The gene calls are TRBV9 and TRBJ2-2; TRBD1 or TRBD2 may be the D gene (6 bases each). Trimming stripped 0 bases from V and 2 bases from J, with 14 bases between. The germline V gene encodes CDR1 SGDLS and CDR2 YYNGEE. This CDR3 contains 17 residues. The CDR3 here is CASSVAWGAGNTGELFF. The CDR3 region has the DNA TGTGCCAGCAGCGTAGCATGGGGGGCCGGAAACACCGGGGAGCTGTTTTTT.

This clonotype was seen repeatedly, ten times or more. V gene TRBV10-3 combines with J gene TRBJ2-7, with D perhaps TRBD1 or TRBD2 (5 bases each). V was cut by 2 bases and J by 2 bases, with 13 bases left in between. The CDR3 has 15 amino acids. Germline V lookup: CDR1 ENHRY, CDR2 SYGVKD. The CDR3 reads CAISEGDADTYEQYF. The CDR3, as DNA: TGTGCCATCAGTGAGGGGGACGCAGACACCTACGAGCAGTACTTC.

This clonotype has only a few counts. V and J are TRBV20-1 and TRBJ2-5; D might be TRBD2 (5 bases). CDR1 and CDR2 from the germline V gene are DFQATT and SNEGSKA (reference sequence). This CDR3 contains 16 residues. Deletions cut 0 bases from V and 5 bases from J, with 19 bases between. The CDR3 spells CSARDSIYQRRETQYF. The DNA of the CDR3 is TGCAGTGCTAGAGACTCGATTTACCAGCGGCGGGAGACCCAGTACTTC.

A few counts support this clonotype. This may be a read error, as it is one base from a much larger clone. The CDR3 region has the DNA TGCGCCAGCAGCCAAATCCTAGGTGGTCGTGAGCAGTTCTTC. Its translation is CASSQILGGREQFF. The chain uses TRBV4-1 and TRBJ2-1; the D is unclear. Germline CDR1 is MGHRA and CDR2 is YSYEKL. This CDR3 has 14 amino acids. Between the trimmed V and J ends, which lost 2 bases and 9 bases, there was a span of 14 bases.

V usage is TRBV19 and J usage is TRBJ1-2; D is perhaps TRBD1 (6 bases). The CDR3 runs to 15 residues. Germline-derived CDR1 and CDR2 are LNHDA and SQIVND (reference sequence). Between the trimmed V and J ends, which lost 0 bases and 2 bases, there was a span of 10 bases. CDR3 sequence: CASSIDDRPNYGYTF. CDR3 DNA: TGTGCCAGTAGTATAGACGACAGGCCCAACTATGGCTACACCTTC.

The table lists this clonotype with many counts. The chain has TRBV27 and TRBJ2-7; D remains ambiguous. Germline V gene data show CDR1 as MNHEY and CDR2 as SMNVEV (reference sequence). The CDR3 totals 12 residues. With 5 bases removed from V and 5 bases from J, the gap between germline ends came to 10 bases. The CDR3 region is CASSAGPHEQYF. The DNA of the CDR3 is TGTGCCAGCAGTGCCGGACCCCACGAGCAGTACTTC.

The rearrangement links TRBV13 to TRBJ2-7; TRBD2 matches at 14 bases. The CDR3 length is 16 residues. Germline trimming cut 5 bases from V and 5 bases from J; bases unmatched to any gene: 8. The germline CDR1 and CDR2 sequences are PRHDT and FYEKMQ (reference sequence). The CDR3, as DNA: TGTGCCAGCAGCCCCCCGGGACTAGCGGGAGTCCACGAGCAGTACTTC. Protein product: CASSPPGLAGVHEQYF.

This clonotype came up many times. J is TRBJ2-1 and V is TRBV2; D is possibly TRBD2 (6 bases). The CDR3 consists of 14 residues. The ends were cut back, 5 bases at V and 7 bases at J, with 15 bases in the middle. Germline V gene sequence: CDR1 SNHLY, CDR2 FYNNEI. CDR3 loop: CASSRTDYLNEQFF. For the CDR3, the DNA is TGTGCCAGCAGTCGGACGGACTACTTGAATGAGCAGTTCTTC.